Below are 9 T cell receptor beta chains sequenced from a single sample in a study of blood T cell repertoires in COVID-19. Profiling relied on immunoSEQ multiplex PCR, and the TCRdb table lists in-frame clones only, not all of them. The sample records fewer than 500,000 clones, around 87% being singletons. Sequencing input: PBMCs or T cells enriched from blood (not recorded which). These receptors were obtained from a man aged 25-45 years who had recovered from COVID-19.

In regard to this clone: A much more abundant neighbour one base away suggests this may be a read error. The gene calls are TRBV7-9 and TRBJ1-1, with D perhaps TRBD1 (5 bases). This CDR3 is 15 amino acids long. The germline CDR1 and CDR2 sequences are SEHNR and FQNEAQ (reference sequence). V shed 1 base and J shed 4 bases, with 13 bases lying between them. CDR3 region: CASSLGRGRGTEAFF. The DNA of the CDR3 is TGTGCCAGCAGCTTAGGGCGGGGCCGGGGCACTGAAGCTTTCTTT.

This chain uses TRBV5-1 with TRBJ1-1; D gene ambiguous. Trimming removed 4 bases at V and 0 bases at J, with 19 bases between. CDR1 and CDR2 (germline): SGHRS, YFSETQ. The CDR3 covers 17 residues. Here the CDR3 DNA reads TGCGCCAGCAGCCATCCTGAGAGAGGGCCATTGAACACTGAAGCTTTCTTT. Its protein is CASSHPERGPLNTEAFF.

In DNA form, the CDR3 reads TGTGCCAGCGGGAGGGACAGGGGAACGACTGAAGCTTTCTTT. This encodes CASGRDRGTTEAFF. The chain joins TRBV2 to TRBJ1-1, with 10 bases lining up with TRBD1. CDR1 is SNHLY, CDR2 FYNNEI, per germline. With V trimmed by 8 bases and J by 5 bases, 8 bases remained unmatched. CDR3 length: 14 residues. Using reference TRBV2 and TRBJ1-1 for the parts outside the CDR3, the full variable domain is EPEVTQTPSHQVTQMGQEVILRCVPISNHLYFYWYRQILGQKVEFLVSFYNNEISEKSEIFDDQFSVERPDGSNFTLKIRSTKLEDSAMYFCASGRDRGTTEAFFGQGTRLTVV.

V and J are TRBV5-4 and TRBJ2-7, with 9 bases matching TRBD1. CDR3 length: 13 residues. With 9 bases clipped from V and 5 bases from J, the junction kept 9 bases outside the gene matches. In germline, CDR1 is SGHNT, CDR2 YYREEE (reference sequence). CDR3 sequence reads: CATTGTGLHEQYF. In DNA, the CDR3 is TGTGCCACCACCGGGACAGGGCTCCACGAGCAGTACTTC.

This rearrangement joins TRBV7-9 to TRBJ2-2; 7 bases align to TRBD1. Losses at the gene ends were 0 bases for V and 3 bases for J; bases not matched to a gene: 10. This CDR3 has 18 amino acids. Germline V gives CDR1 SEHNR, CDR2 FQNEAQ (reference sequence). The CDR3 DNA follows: TGTGCCAGCAGCTTAGCGAGAATTAAGGGGGCACACACCGGGGAGCTGTTTTTT. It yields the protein CASSLARIKGAHTGELFF.

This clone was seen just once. The CDR3 bases are TGTGCCAGCAGCCCCGGACAGGGAAGGGAGACCCAGTACTTC. It translates to CASSPGQGRETQYF. V is TRBV7-8 and J is TRBJ2-5, with 8 positions matching TRBD1. CDR3 length equals 14 residues. With V trimmed by 5 bases and J by 5 bases, 7 bases remained unmatched. Germline V gives CDR1 SGHVS, CDR2 FQNEAQ.

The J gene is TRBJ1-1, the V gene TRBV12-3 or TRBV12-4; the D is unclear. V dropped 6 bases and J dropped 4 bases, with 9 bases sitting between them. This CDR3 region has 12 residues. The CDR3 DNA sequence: TGTGCCAGCAGCCTAGTGAGCACTGAAGCTTTCTTT. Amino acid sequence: CASSLVSTEAFF.

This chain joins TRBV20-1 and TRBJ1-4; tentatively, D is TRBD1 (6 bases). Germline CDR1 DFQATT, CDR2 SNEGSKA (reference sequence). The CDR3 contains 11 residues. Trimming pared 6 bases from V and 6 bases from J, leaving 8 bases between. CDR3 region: CSATGYEKLFF. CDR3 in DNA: TGCAGTGCCACAGGGTATGAAAAACTGTTTTTT.

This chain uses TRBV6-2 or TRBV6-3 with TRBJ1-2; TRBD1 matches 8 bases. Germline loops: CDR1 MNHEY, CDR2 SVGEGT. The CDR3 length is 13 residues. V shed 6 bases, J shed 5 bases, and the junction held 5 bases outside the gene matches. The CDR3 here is CASSPTGDYGYTF. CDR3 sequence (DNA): TGTGCCAGCAGCCCGACAGGGGATTATGGCTACACCTTC.